Below, 11 T cell receptor beta chains from the same sample are listed, as sequenced in a study of Ad26.COV2.S vaccination and SARS-CoV-2 variants. The protocol was immunoSEQ multiplex PCR, while the TCRdb copy is restricted to in-frame clones and leaves out a portion. The sample contains about 400,000 clones, roughly 85% of which appear only once. Treatment: about 20 received Ad26.COV2.S at low or high dose, single or two shots; several received placebo; per-sample allocation not given. Day 63 after the first injection of vaccine or placebo was the sampling time. The sample was peripheral blood, taken in a trial of Ad26.COV2.S vaccine versus placebo. The receptors derive from a person between 18 and 65 years old who received the Ad26.COV2.S COVID-19 vaccine or a placebo.

As DNA, the CDR3 is TGTGCCAGCGCTTTTCGACGGAACTCTGGAAACACCATATATTTT. It translates to CASAFRRNSGNTIYF. The chain is built from TRBV27 and TRBJ1-3; no definite D call. V dropped 8 bases and J dropped 0 bases, with 14 bases sitting between them. This CDR3 has 15 amino acids. Germline V CDR1 and CDR2: MNHEY, SMNVEV (reference sequence).

This clone was seen a few times. This chain joins TRBV7-8 and TRBJ1-1, with D uncertain. CDR3 size: 15 residues. Germline V gene sequence: CDR1 SGHVS, CDR2 FQNEAQ. The V and J ends lost 5 bases and 2 bases respectively, with 15 bases between them. CDR3 bases: TGTGCCAGCAGCCGAGTAGGAGGGATAAACACTGAAGCTTTCTTT. It yields the protein CASSRVGGINTEAFF.

A word on this clone: The sample has other DNA sequences that encode this CDR3 too. This chain connects TRBV19 to TRBJ1-2; TRBD1 is a possible D gene (5 bases). Deletions cut 6 bases from V and 4 bases from J, with 15 bases between. This CDR3 has 14 amino acids. Germline loops: CDR1 LNHDA, CDR2 SQIVND (reference sequence). The CDR3 nucleotides read TGTGCCAGTAGCCCAGGGCAAGGCGGCTATGGCTACACCTTC. This encodes CASSPGQGGYGYTF.

The V gene is TRBV19, the J gene TRBJ2-3; D unresolved. Germline CDR1 is LNHDA and CDR2 is SQIVND (reference sequence). The CDR3 runs to 12 residues. Trimming left V 6 bases short and J 6 bases short, with 10 bases between. CDR3 nucleotides: TGTGCCAGTAGGTCCGTGTTGGATACGCAGTATTTT. Its translation is CASRSVLDTQYF.

The gene calls are TRBV11-2 and TRBJ2-3, with 8 nucleotides matching TRBD2. The germline gives CDR1 SGHAT, CDR2 FQNNGV. Germline trimming cut 3 bases from V and 2 bases from J; bases unmatched to any gene: 4. The CDR3 has 15 residues. DNA of the CDR3: TGTGCCAGCAGCTTGACAGCGGGGGACACAGATACGCAGTATTTT. It codes for CASSLTAGDTDTQYF.

This clone was seen only a few times. The genes are TRBV6-5 and TRBJ1-5, with TRBD1 identical over 9 bases. CDR3 length: 15 amino acids. Germline CDR1 reads MNHEY; CDR2 reads SVGAGI. V gave up 5 bases and J gave up 5 bases; unmatched junction bases: 7. The CDR3: CASSTRTGDHQPQHF. The CDR3, as DNA: TGTGCCAGCAGTACCCGGACAGGGGATCATCAGCCCCAGCATTTT.

This clone was seen a few times. The rearrangement uses TRBV12-3 or TRBV12-4 and TRBJ2-3; D not resolved. This CDR3 spans 13 amino acids. Trimming shortened V by 0 bases and J by 3 bases, and 4 bases separated the two germline ends. The CDR3 region is CASSLAGTDTQYF. The CDR3 DNA reads as TGTGCCAGCAGTTTAGCCGGGACAGATACGCAGTATTTT.

CDR3 in DNA: TGTGCCAGCAGCGCCACAGGGGGGAATCAGCCCCAGCATTTT. This encodes CASSATGGNQPQHF. The gene calls are TRBV9 and TRBJ1-5, with 8 bases aligning to TRBD1. CDR1 and CDR2 from the germline V gene are SGDLS and YYNGEE. V lost 3 bases to trimming and J lost 4 bases; unmatched junction nucleotides: 3. This CDR3 region has 14 residues.

This chain uses TRBV4-1 with TRBJ2-3; 16 positions agree with TRBD2. CDR1 is MGHRA and CDR2 is YSYEKL in the germline V gene. This CDR3 is 18 amino acids long. V was clipped by 2 bases and J by 6 bases; unmatched bases: 8. This chain's CDR3 is CASSQPGTSGRVSDTQYF. Here the CDR3 DNA reads TGCGCCAGCAGCCAACCCGGGACTAGCGGGAGGGTTTCGGATACGCAGTATTTT.

Only a few counts were recorded for this clone. The chain has TRBV4-1 and TRBJ2-1; 12 bases match TRBD2. The CDR3 sequence is 16 residues long. The ends lost 4 bases at V and 4 bases at J; junction bases unmatched: 5. Germline V CDR1 and CDR2: MGHRA, YSYEKL. CDR3 loop: CASSLGLAGLYNEQFF. As DNA, the CDR3 is TGCGCCAGCAGCCTCGGACTAGCGGGACTTTACAATGAGCAGTTCTTC.

The rearrangement links TRBV30 to TRBJ1-5, with 8 bases aligning to TRBD1. This CDR3 region has 15 residues. Germline trimming cut 4 bases from V and 7 bases from J; bases unmatched to any gene: 12. The germline gives CDR1 GTSNPN, CDR2 SVGIG (reference sequence). CDR3 in amino acids: CAWNGGTGARQPQHF. As DNA, the CDR3 is TGTGCCTGGAACGGAGGGACAGGTGCGCGGCAGCCCCAGCATTTT.